This TCR beta chain came from a study of blood T cells in healthy people across ages. Healthy Caucasian individuals from Russia aged roughly 6 to 90 served as donors. This clonotype has more than one count but fewer than ten. The CDR3 loop spans 14 amino acids. Trimming removed 0 bases from V and 6 bases from J, with 11 bases in between. Germline assignment: CDR1 LNHNV and CDR2 YYDKDF (reference sequence). It was with a sample-barcoded 5' primer and a J-beta primer mix that a second PCR of roughly 7 to 12 cycles was run. All cDNA molecules were each tagged by a template-switch adaptor with 12 random nucleotides. TCRdb re-called the 5' RACE reads with MiXCR, one entry per CDR3 protein. The sample has about 760,000 distinct CDR3 sequences; roughly 25% are singletons. These sequences were also reported in another study, on T cells of mothers and their children. That source adds: Not a single persistent microchimeric T cell clone was detected.

The sequence was obtained from a boy between 10 and 17 years old in good health. This chain joins TRBV15 and TRBJ1-2, with D uncertain. Source material: blood. In DNA, the CDR3 is TGTGCCACCAGCAGAGATTCGGGTGAGAATGGCTACACCTTC. This sequence encodes CATSRDSGENGYTF.